These 8 T cell receptor beta chains were sequenced from one sample in a study of T cell responses to AZD1222 COVID-19 vaccine. Profiling relied on immunoSEQ multiplex PCR, and the TCRdb table lists in-frame clones only, not all of them. The sample has about 140,000 clones; 85% to 95% are singletons. The sample here was peripheral blood, taken after recovery from COVID-19. The receptors originated from an adult who had recovered from COVID-19.

V gene TRBV6-5 combines with J gene TRBJ2-2; D remains unclear. The CDR3 has 11 residues. The V end lost 4 bases, the J end lost 7 bases, and 4 bases lay between the germline ends. Germline CDR1 is MNHEY and CDR2 is SVGAGI. The CDR3 sequence is CASSFYGELFF. The CDR3 nucleotides read TGTGCCAGCAGTTTCTACGGGGAGCTGTTTTTT.

V gene TRBV12-5 combines with J gene TRBJ2-4, with TRBD2 as a possible D gene (5 bases). The germline V and J ends were trimmed by 5 bases and 1 base, with 15 bases remaining between them. Germline V gene lookup returns CDR1 LGHNT and CDR2 FRNRAP. This CDR3 contains 16 residues. CDR3 in DNA: TGTGCTAGTGGTAGCAGGAGGCAGCTCGCCAAAAACATTCAGTACTTC. Translating it yields CASGSRRQLAKNIQYF. Combining the CDR3 with reference TRBV12-5 and TRBJ2-4 gives the whole variable domain DARVTQTPRHKVTEMGQEVTMRCQPILGHNTVFWYRQTMMQGLELLAYFRNRAPLDDSGMPKDRFSAEMPDATLATLKIQPSEPRDSAVYFCASGSRRQLAKNIQYFGAGTRLSVL.

This clone showed up just once. The rearrangement links TRBV25-1 to TRBJ1-4; TRBD1 matches 7 bases. Germline V lookup: CDR1 MGHDK, CDR2 SYGVNS. The CDR3 extends over 15 amino acids. After removal of 4 bases from V and 7 bases from J, the junction contained 9 bases not matched to a gene. The CDR3 DNA reads TGTGCCAGCAGTGCCGACAGGGCCACGGCTGAAAAACTGTTTTTT. It yields the protein CASSADRATAEKLFF.

The chain uses TRBV3-1 (or the pseudogene TRBV3-2) and TRBJ1-6, with D unclear. V was pared by 6 bases and J by 9 bases, with 12 bases between. Germline V CDR1 and CDR2: LGHDT, YNNKEL (reference sequence). This CDR3 has 13 amino acids. Here the CDR3 reads CASSKRIFSPLHF. Written as DNA, the CDR3 is TGTGCCAGCAGTAAGCGGATATTTTCACCCCTCCACTTT.

The chain is built from TRBV4-2 and TRBJ2-3, with D tentatively TRBD2 (6 bases). CDR3 size: 14 residues. In germline, CDR1 is LGHNA, CDR2 YNFKEQ. Trimming pared 3 bases from V and 6 bases from J, leaving 13 bases between. CDR3 region: CASSHPTSQDTQYF. The CDR3, as DNA: TGTGCCAGCAGCCACCCGACTAGTCAGGATACGCAGTATTTT.

This clone has only one observation. V usage is TRBV6-5 and J usage is TRBJ2-4; no reliable D call. Trimming pared 0 bases from V and 0 bases from J, leaving 6 bases between. Germline V lookup: CDR1 MNHEY, CDR2 SVGAGI. The CDR3 is 15 amino acids. CDR3 DNA: TGTGCCAGCAGTTACTCAGGAGAAGCCAAAAACATTCAGTACTTC. As protein: CASSYSGEAKNIQYF.

This clone was seen just once. The chain carries TRBV6-6 and TRBJ2-7, with D possibly matching TRBD1 (6 bases). Deletions cut 5 bases from V and 3 bases from J, with 11 bases between. CDR3 length: 13 residues. Germline lookup yields CDR1 MNHNY and CDR2 SVGAGI (reference sequence). The CDR3 region has the DNA TGTGCCAGCAGTCACAGGGAATTCTACGAGCAGTACTTC. This translates into CASSHREFYEQYF.

The chain employs TRBV13 and TRBJ2-2; D may be TRBD1 (6 bases). This CDR3 has 14 residues. V was shortened by 7 bases and J by 6 bases, with 15 bases between the two germline ends. CDR1 and CDR2 from the germline V gene are PRHDT and FYEKMQ (reference sequence). DNA for the CDR3: TGTGCCAGCATGACCGGGACAAATCCCGGGGAGCTGTTTTTT. It codes for CASMTGTNPGELFF.